Listed below are T cell receptor beta chains from one sample, sequenced in a study of radiotherapy plus CTLA-4 blockade in lung cancer. The assay was immunoSEQ multiplex PCR, and TCRdb's table has in-frame clones only and misses some. This sample has 30,000 to 35,000 clones, with roughly 71% found just once. Specimen: peripheral blood, collected from a patient treated with radiotherapy plus ipilimumab. Receptors were obtained from a human donor with non-small cell lung cancer who had stable disease on radiotherapy plus ipilimumab. The CDR3 runs from the conserved cysteine through the conserved F or W. Each record gives: CDR3 protein, CDR3 DNA, clone size, V gene, J gene, CDR3 length, D gene. D genes are given only for firm matches. Clone size is not always given. Where it is, it says once, few, many or a class for expanded clones.

CASSFPRGGYTF	TGTGCCAGCAGCTTCCCCCGGGGGGGCTACACCTTC	medium-sized	TRBV13	TRBJ1-2	12	NA
CASSRNHEQYF	TGTGCCAGCAGTCGAAACCACGAGCAGTACTTC	once	TRBV28	TRBJ2-7	11	NA
CASSLGRGVAGYTF	TGTGCCAGCAGTTTGGGTAGGGGCGTCGCTGGCTACACCTTC	NA	TRBV27	TRBJ1-2	14	NA
CASTACRISGNTIYF	TGTGCCAGCACCGCGTGCCGCATCTCTGGAAACACCATATATTTT	large	TRBV5-4	TRBJ1-3	15	NA
CASSILPTGTRLTDTQYF	TGTGCCAGTAGTATACTCCCAACCGGGACTAGGCTAACAGATACGCAGTATTTT	few	TRBV19	TRBJ2-3	18	TRBD2
CASSQASGQGEMYEQYF	TGTGCCAGCAGCCAAGCCTCGGGACAGGGAGAAATGTACGAGCAGTACTTC	NA	TRBV4-2	TRBJ2-7	17	TRBD1
CASSYDRGPSEAFF	TGCGCCAGCAGCTACGACAGGGGGCCCAGTGAAGCTTTCTTT	NA	TRBV5-1	TRBJ1-1	14	TRBD1
CASGPLLTAFF	TGTGCCAGCGGCCCACTCCTAACGGCTTTCTTT	NA	TRBV5-6	TRBJ1-1	11	NA
CASSLGTGRGNQPQHF	TGTGCCAGCTCACTTGGGACAGGGCGAGGCAATCAGCCCCAGCATTTT	once	TRBV18	TRBJ1-5	16	TRBD1
CASSSLGVSYEQYF	TGTGCCAGCAGCTCCCTTGGGGTCTCCTACGAGCAGTACTTC	NA	TRBV7-6	TRBJ2-7	14	NA
CASSTTDRANTEAFF	TGTGCCAGTAGTACCACGGACAGGGCAAACACTGAAGCTTTCTTT	NA	TRBV19	TRBJ1-1	15	TRBD1
CASSQDPGASGLNTQYF	TGCGCCAGCAGCCAAGATCCCGGGGCTAGCGGGCTGAATACGCAGTATTTT	few	TRBV4-1	TRBJ2-3	17	TRBD2
CASTRRDAGNEKLFF	TGTGCCAGCACCCGCCGGGACGCCGGCAATGAAAAACTGTTTTTT	NA	TRBV2	TRBJ1-4	15	NA
CASSGSAYTEAFF	TGCGCCAGCAGTGGGTCTGCCTACACTGAAGCTTTCTTT	once	TRBV10-2	TRBJ1-1	13	NA
CASSTSFISLGNEQFF	TGTGCCAGCAGCACCTCATTTATATCCCTCGGCAATGAGCAGTTCTTC	NA	TRBV7-9	TRBJ2-1	16	NA
CASLNRGRDLTGELFF	TGCGCCAGCCTAAACAGGGGAAGGGATCTGACCGGGGAGCTGTTTTTT	NA	TRBV5-1	TRBJ2-2	16	TRBD1
CASSDRPGAHNQPQHF	TGTGCCAGTAGTGACCGACCCGGGGCCCACAATCAGCCCCAGCATTTT	NA	TRBV19	TRBJ1-5	16	NA
CASSFTTVVKGNTEAFF	TGTGCCAGCAGCTTTACAACAGTGGTTAAAGGTAACACTGAAGCTTTCTTT	NA	TRBV11-2	TRBJ1-1	17	NA
CASKEGAMNTEAFF	TGCGCCAGCAAGGAAGGGGCGATGAACACTGAAGCTTTCTTT	NA	TRBV5-1	TRBJ1-1	14	NA
CASSESLETQYF	TGCGCCAGCAGTGAGTCGTTGGAGACCCAGTACTTC	NA	TRBV10-1	TRBJ2-5	12	NA
CASSLLTLETQYF	TGTGCCAGCAGCTTGTTAACCTTAGAGACCCAGTACTTC	NA	TRBV5-4	TRBJ2-5	13	NA
CASRSSGSSYEQYF	TGCGCCAGCAGATCCTCAGGGAGCTCCTACGAGCAGTACTTC	NA	TRBV5-1	TRBJ2-7	14	NA
CASSLTSSAYNEQFF	TGTGCCAGCAGCTTAACCTCTAGCGCGTACAATGAGCAGTTCTTC	NA	TRBV7-3	TRBJ2-1	15	NA
CASSFSGQGSNQPQHF	TGTGCCAGCAGCTTCTCAGGACAGGGGAGCAATCAGCCCCAGCATTTT	few	TRBV7-9	TRBJ1-5	16	TRBD1
CATADRGRADTGELFF	TGTGCCACCGCGGACAGGGGGCGCGCGGACACCGGGGAGCTGTTTTTT	NA	TRBV19	TRBJ2-2	16	TRBD1
CASSFGLSGNEQFF	TGTGCCAGCAGCTTCGGACTAAGTGGGAATGAGCAGTTCTTC	NA	TRBV7-6	TRBJ2-1	14	NA
CSVETSPNTGELFF	TGCAGCGTTGAAACTAGCCCTAACACCGGGGAGCTGTTTTTT	NA	TRBV29-1	TRBJ2-2	14	NA
CSVETSGYGYTF	TGCAGCGTTGAAACCTCAGGGTATGGCTACACCTTC	NA	TRBV29-1	TRBJ1-2	12	NA
CASRKSKGQQETQYF	TGTGCCAGCCGAAAATCTAAGGGACAGCAAGAGACCCAGTACTTC	once	TRBV6-6	TRBJ2-5	15	TRBD1
CASSESTSGRTDTQYF	TGCGCCAGCAGTGAGTCGACTAGCGGGAGAACAGATACGCAGTATTTT	few	TRBV10-1	TRBJ2-3	16	TRBD2
CASSPRDRGTIYF	TGTGCCAGCTCACCACGGGACAGAGGCACCATATATTTT	once	TRBV18	TRBJ1-3	13	TRBD1
CASSEARIQQGSEQFF	TGTGCCAGCAGTGAAGCGCGGATTCAACAGGGGTCTGAGCAGTTCTTC	NA	TRBV2	TRBJ2-1	16	TRBD1
CASSTIRGSTGELFF	TGTGCCAGCAGCACAATCAGGGGTTCAACCGGGGAGCTGTTTTTT	few	TRBV27	TRBJ2-2	15	NA
CASSLGQGENQPQHF	TGTGCCAGCAGCCTGGGACAGGGCGAGAATCAGCCCCAGCATTTT	NA	TRBV28	TRBJ1-5	15	TRBD1
CASSGRTSGSVYYNEQFF	TGTGCCAGCAGCGGCCGGACTAGCGGGAGTGTGTATTACAATGAGCAGTTCTTC	NA	TRBV5-6	TRBJ2-1	18	TRBD2
CASNIAGTYEQYF	TGCGCCAGCAACATAGCGGGAACCTACGAGCAGTACTTC	NA	TRBV5-1	TRBJ2-7	13	TRBD2
CASSPYGVMRGGASNQPQHF	TGTGCCAGCAGTCCCTACGGCGTGATGAGAGGGGGGGCTAGCAATCAGCCCCAGCATTTT	NA	TRBV28	TRBJ1-5	20	NA
CASSPDTDTQYF	TGTGCCAGCAGCCCCGACACAGATACGCAGTATTTT	NA	TRBV7-9	TRBJ2-3	12	NA
CASRAGTLNQPQHF	TGTGCCAGCAGGGCTGGGACTCTCAATCAGCCCCAGCATTTT	NA	TRBV6-1	TRBJ1-5	14	NA
CASSPGAGGGYEQYF	TGTGCCAGCAGTCCTGGGGCGGGAGGGGGCTACGAGCAGTACTTC	once	TRBV7-3	TRBJ2-7	15	TRBD2
CASSLAGGVIDNEQFF	TGTGCCAGCAGCTTGGCGGGCGGGGTAATTGACAATGAGCAGTTCTTC	NA	TRBV7-2	TRBJ2-1	16	NA
CATRNRGTLSYEQYF	TGTGCCACCAGAAATCGCGGGACCCTTTCCTACGAGCAGTACTTC	NA	TRBV15	TRBJ2-7	15	NA
CASSRDRGNRGELFF	TGTGCCAGCAGTCGGGACAGGGGGAACCGCGGGGAGCTGTTTTTT	NA	TRBV2	TRBJ2-2	15	TRBD1
CASSLAWTSANNEQFF	TGTGCCAGCAGCCTTGCGTGGACTAGCGCTAACAATGAGCAGTTCTTC	NA	TRBV4-2	TRBJ2-1	16	TRBD2
CASSETDSSYNEQFF	TGTGCCAGCAGTGAAACAGACAGCTCCTACAATGAGCAGTTCTTC	NA	TRBV6-1	TRBJ2-1	15	NA
CASSVTHGDRGAGELFF	TGTGCCAGCAGCGTCACCCACGGAGATCGGGGAGCCGGGGAGCTGTTTTTT	NA	TRBV7-9	TRBJ2-2	17	NA
CARVAEQYF	TGTGCCAGAGTGGCGGAGCAGTACTTC	NA	TRBV19	TRBJ2-7	9	NA
CAASRDLVGTQETQYF	TGTGCCGCCAGCAGAGATCTTGTGGGGACACAAGAGACCCAGTACTTC	NA	TRBV15	TRBJ2-5	16	NA
CASSEARGLGTQYF	TGTGCCAGCAGTGAAGCACGGGGGCTCGGGACCCAGTACTTC	NA	TRBV2	TRBJ2-5	14	NA
CASSYAGTGGETEAFF	TGCGCCAGCAGCTATGCCGGGACAGGGGGCGAGACTGAAGCTTTCTTT	NA	TRBV5-1	TRBJ1-1	16	TRBD1
CASSLGQEGPLGNTQYF	TGCGCCAGCAGCTTGGGACAGGAGGGACCTCTCGGAAATACGCAGTATTTT	medium-sized	TRBV5-1	TRBJ2-3	17	NA
CASSPREGNEQYF	TGTGCCAGCAGTCCCCGGGAAGGGAACGAGCAGTACTTC	NA	TRBV6-4	TRBJ2-7	13	NA
CASSPGLAGALISYNEQFF	TGTGCCAGCAGCCCCGGGCTAGCGGGAGCCCTGATCTCCTACAATGAGCAGTTCTTC	NA	TRBV14	TRBJ2-1	19	TRBD2
CASSPQGANTEAFF	TGTGCCAGCTCACCACAGGGGGCGAACACTGAAGCTTTCTTT	few	TRBV18	TRBJ1-1	14	TRBD1
CASSRDWSSYEQYF	TGTGCCAGCAGCCGGGACTGGAGCTCCTACGAGCAGTACTTC	once	TRBV6-5	TRBJ2-7	14	NA
CASSLAEGYNEQFF	TGCGCCAGCAGCTTGGCCGAGGGATACAATGAGCAGTTCTTC	NA	TRBV5-1	TRBJ2-1	14	NA
CATSGSGETQYF	TGTGCAACTAGCGGGAGTGGGGAGACCCAGTACTTC	NA	TRBV6-6	TRBJ2-5	12	TRBD2
CASGVGSSYNEQFF	TGTGCCAGTGGAGTCGGAAGCTCCTACAATGAGCAGTTCTTC	NA	TRBV19	TRBJ2-1	14	NA
CASSERTEYGYTF	TGTGCCAGCAGTGAACGGACTGAATATGGCTACACCTTC	NA	TRBV28	TRBJ1-2	13	NA